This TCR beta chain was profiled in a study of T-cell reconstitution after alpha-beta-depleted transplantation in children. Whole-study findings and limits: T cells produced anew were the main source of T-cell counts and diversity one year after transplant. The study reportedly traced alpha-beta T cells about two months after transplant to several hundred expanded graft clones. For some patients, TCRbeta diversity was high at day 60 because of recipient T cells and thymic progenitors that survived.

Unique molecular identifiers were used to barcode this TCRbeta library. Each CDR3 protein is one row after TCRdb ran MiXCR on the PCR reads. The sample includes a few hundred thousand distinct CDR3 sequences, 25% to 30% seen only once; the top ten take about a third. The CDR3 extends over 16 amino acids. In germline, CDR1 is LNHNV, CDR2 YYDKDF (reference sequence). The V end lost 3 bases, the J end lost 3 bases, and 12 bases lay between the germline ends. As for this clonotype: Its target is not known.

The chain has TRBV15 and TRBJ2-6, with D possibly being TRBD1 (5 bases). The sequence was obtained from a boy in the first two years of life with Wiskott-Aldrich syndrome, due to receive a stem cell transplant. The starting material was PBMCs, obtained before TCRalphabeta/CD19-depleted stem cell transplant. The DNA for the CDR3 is TGTGCCACCAGCAGGTCCCAGGGCTTTGGGGCCAACGTCCTGACTTTC. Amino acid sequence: CATSRSQGFGANVLTF.